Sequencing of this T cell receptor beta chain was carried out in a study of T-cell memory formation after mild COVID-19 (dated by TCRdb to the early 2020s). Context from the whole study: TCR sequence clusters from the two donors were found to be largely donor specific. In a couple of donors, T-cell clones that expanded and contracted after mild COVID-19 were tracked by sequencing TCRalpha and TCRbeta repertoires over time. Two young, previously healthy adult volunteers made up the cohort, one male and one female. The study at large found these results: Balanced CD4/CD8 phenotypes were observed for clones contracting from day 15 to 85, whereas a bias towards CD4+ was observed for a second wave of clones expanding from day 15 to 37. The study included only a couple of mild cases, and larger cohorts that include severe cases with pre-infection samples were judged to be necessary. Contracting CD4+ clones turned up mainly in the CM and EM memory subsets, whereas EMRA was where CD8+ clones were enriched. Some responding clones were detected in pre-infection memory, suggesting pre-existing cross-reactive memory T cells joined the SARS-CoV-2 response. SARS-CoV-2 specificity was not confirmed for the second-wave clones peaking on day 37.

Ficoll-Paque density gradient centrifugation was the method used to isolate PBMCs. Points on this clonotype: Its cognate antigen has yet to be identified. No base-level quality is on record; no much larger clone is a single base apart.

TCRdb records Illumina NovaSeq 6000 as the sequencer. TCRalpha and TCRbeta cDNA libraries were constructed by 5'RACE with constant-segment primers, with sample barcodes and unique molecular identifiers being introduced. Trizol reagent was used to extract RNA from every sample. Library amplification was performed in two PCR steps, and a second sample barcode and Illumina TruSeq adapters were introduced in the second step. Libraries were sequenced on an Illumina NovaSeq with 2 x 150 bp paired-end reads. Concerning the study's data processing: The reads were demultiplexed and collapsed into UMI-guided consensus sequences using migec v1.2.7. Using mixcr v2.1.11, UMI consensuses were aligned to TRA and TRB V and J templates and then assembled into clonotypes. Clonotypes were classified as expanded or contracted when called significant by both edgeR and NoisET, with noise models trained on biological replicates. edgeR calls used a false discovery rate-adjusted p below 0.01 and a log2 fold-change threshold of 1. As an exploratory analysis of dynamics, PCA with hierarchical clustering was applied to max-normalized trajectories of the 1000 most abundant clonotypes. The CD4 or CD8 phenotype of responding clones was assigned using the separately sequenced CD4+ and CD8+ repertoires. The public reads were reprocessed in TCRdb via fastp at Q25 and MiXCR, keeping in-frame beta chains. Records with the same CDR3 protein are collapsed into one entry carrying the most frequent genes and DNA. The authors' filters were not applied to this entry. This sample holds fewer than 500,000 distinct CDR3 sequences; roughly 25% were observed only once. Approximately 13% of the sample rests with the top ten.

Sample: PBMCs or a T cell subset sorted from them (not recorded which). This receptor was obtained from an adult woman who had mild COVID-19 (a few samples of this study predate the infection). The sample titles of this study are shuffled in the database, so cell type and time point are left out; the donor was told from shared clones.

The CDR3 in this case is CSASSGGTTEAFF. The DNA sequence is TGCAGTGCTTCCAGCGGGGGGACGACTGAAGCTTTCTTT. The chain was built from TRBV20-1 and TRBJ1-1; TRBD1 might be the D gene, on 5 matching bases. CDR1 DFQATT and CDR2 SNEGSKA were looked up in the germline V gene (reference sequence). The germline ends are 15 bases apart after V is trimmed by 5 bases and J by 5 bases. The CDR3 measures 13 amino acids from cysteine to phenylalanine. CDR3 DNA only is kept here, 39 bases in frame from base 1.